The TCR beta chain under discussion was sequenced for a study of early T cells in non-severe SARS-CoV-2 infection. About the research overall: It was bulk RNA from unsorted whole blood that was sequenced, and the chains were unpaired. Findings and limits, study-wide: Matching with VDJdb favored anti-spike CD8 responses (missing private and CD4 specificities).

Trimming removed 0 bases at V and 8 bases at J, with 14 bases between. There are 15 residues in the CDR3. Germline V gene sequence: CDR1 SGHTA, CDR2 FQGNSA. Individually, cDNA molecules had unique molecular identifiers attached to them. A single record per CDR3 protein comes from TCRdb applying MiXCR to the 5' RACE reads. The sample has around 63,000 distinct CDR3 sequences; over 10% are singletons. With regard to this clonotype: Its antigen is still unknown.

V is TRBV7-2 and J is TRBJ2-1, with D possibly TRBD2 on 5 matching bases. Sequencing used whole blood. This clonotype was obtained from an adult who was a healthcare worker with PCR-confirmed SARS-CoV-2 infection or an uninfected control (not recorded which). Here the CDR3 DNA reads TGTGCCAGCAGCTTAGCGGTGGTGAACGGGGATGAGCAGTTCTTC. Amino acids: CASSLAVVNGDEQFF.